These T cell receptor beta chains were read from a single sample in a study of human T cells and chemical hapten exposure. A single record per CDR3 protein comes from TCRdb applying MiXCR to the RACE reads. This repertoire shows 150,000 to 200,000 distinct CDR3 sequences, around a quarter found once; its top ten account for over 2%. Sequences were derived from whole blood, sampled in connection with sensitization to the hapten diphenylcyclopropenone (DPC). All receptors come from a woman between 40 and 50 years old with alopecia areata. Some clones in this sample may be carry-over from other donors' samples. Both conserved end residues are part of each CDR3. The order of the fields is J gene, V gene, CDR3 protein.

TRBJ2-7 TRBV5-6 CASSLVGGVHEQYF
TRBJ2-1 TRBV20-1 CSASRGLGNEQFF
TRBJ1-6 TRBV6-2/TRBV6-3 CASSYWGIGSPLHF
TRBJ2-2 TRBV6-5 CASSYSILNSELFF
TRBJ1-2 TRBV10-3 CAISGDSYGYTF
TRBJ2-7 TRBV4-2 CASSQASGSSYEQYF
TRBJ1-2 TRBV12-3/TRBV12-4 CASSFVSYGYTF
TRBJ2-5 TRBV28 CASSWTSVETQYF
TRBJ2-3 TRBV6-2/TRBV6-3 CASSYIVTDTQYF
TRBJ2-1 TRBV28 CASSLRLPPQFF
TRBJ2-1 TRBV20-1 CSARVGTGGPRKHNEQFF
TRBJ2-1 TRBV7-2 CASSMGGRYNEQFF
TRBJ2-7 TRBV7-2 CASSYGLAGNEQYF
TRBJ2-7 TRBV12-3/TRBV12-4 CASSKGLNYEQYF
TRBJ2-2 TRBV5-1 CASSLGLAANTGELFF
TRBJ2-7 TRBV9 CASSVAGDYEQYF
TRBJ1-6 TRBV12-3/TRBV12-4 CASSLWTDNSPLHF
TRBJ1-5 TRBV20-1 CSARGQVYSNQPQHF
TRBJ2-1 TRBV7-9 CASSPMLAGGFGNEQFF
TRBJ2-5 TRBV7-2 CASSLWGQYQETRYF
TRBJ2-1 TRBV6-2/TRBV6-3 CASSYSAGLYNEQFF
TRBJ2-1 TRBV18 CASSPPGLAWVEQFF
TRBJ2-3 TRBV5-1 CASSLERGGWDTQYF
TRBJ1-2 TRBV20-1 CSARDAGREIYGYTF
TRBJ2-1 TRBV6-2/TRBV6-3 CASSYFGGISNEQFF
TRBJ1-6 TRBV20-1 CSARQEQGLGSPLHF
TRBJ2-3 TRBV12-3/TRBV12-4 CASKYGDTQYF
TRBJ2-5 TRBV20-1 CSALPSGTSGETQYF
TRBJ1-1 TRBV20-1 CSAPGPGKTEAFF
TRBJ1-2 TRBV12-3/TRBV12-4 CASSPGTVYGYTF
TRBJ1-1 TRBV25-1 CASSGEPRTGRAFF
TRBJ2-3 TRBV6-2/TRBV6-3 CASSSIAGAGTDTQYF
TRBJ2-6 TRBV6-2/TRBV6-3 CASSPWGLAGANSGANVLTF
TRBJ2-3 TRBV29-1 CSAGAGSGSDTQCF
TRBJ2-3 TRBV24-1 CATSDSGLAETTDTQYF